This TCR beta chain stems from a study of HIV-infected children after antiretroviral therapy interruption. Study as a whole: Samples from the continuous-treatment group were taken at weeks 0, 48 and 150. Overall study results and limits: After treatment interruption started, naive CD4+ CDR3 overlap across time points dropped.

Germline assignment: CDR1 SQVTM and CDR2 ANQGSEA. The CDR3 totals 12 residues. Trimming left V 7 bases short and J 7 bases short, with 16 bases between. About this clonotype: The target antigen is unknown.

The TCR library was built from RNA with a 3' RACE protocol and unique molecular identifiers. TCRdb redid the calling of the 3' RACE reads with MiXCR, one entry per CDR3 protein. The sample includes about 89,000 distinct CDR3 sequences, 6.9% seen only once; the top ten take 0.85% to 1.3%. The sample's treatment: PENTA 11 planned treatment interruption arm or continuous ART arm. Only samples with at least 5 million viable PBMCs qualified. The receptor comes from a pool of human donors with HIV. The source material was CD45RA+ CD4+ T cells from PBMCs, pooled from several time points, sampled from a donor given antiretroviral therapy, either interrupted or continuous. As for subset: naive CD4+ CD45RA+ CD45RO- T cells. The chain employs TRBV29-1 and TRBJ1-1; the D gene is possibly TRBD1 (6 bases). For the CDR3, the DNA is TGCAGCGCGAGGGGGGCTAACCTTGAAGCTTTCTTT. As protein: CSARGANLEAFF. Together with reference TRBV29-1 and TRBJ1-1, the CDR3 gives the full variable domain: SAVISQKPSRDICQRGTSLTIQCQVDSQVTMMFWYRQQPGQSLTLIATANQGSEATYESGFVIDKFPISRPNLTFSTLTVSNMSPEDSSIYLCSARGANLEAFFGQGTRLTVV.